This T cell receptor beta chain was obtained from a study of T-cell reconstitution after alpha-beta-depleted transplantation in children. Germline V gene lookup returns CDR1 MGHDK and CDR2 SYGVNS. The CDR3 consists of 14 residues. V lost 2 bases and J lost 10; bases outside the gene matches: 8. TCRbeta library preparation incorporated unique molecular identifiers. TCRdb re-called the PCR reads through MiXCR, storing one row per CDR3 protein. The repertoire holds around 200,000 distinct CDR3 sequences, with about 6.3% as singletons. The starting material was PBMCs from the stem cell graft donor, obtained from the stem cell graft. The V gene is TRBV25-1, the J gene TRBJ2-1; TRBD2 aligns across 7 bases. The origin of this receptor is a human donor who donated a stem cell graft to a child with Wiskott-Aldrich syndrome. The CDR3 DNA follows: TGTGCCAGCAGTGAACTAGCGGCTTTGGGGGAGCAGTTCTTC. Translation: CASSELAALGEQFF.